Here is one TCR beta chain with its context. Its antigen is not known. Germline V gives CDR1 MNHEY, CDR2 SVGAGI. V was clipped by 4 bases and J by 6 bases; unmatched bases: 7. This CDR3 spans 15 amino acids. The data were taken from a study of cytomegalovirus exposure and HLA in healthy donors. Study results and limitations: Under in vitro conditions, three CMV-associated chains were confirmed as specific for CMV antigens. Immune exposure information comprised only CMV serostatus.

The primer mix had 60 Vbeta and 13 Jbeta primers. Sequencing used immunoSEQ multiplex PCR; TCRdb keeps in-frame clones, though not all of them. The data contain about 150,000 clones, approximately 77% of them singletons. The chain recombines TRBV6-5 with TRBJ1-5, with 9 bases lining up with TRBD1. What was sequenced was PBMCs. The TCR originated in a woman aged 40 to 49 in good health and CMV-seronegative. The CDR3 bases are TGTGCCAGCAGTTCGGCCGGGACAGGGAGTCAGCCCCAGCATTTT. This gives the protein CASSSAGTGSQPQHF.